This entry lists 14 T cell receptor beta chains sequenced from one sample in a study of blood T cell repertoires in COVID-19. Some clones are missing from TCRdb's copy, which holds only in-frame ones; the method was immunoSEQ multiplex PCR. The data contain about 240,000 clones, approximately 86% of them seen just once; the ten biggest clones take up 3%. The source material was peripheral blood. Source of these receptors: a woman aged 25-40 years who had recovered from COVID-19.

The chain employs TRBV3-1 (or the pseudogene TRBV3-2) and TRBJ2-7; 7 positions agree with TRBD1. The CDR3 consists of 14 residues. V trimming: 3 bases; J trimming: 2 bases; junction bases outside the gene matches: 4. Germline CDR1 and CDR2: LGHDT and YNNKEL (reference sequence). CDR3 nucleotide sequence: TGTGCCAGCAGCCATCGACAGGGTCCCTACGAGCAGTACTTC. Its protein is CASSHRQGPYEQYF.

V gene TRBV19 combines with J gene TRBJ2-2; TRBD1 matches 7 bases. The trim removed 6 bases at V and 7 bases at J, leaving 11 bases unmatched. The germline V gene encodes CDR1 LNHDA and CDR2 SQIVND (reference sequence). This CDR3 has 15 amino acids. Here the CDR3 reads CASSVWTGKDGELFF. CDR3 coding DNA: TGTGCCAGTAGCGTCTGGACAGGAAAGGACGGGGAGCTGTTTTTT.

Here the CDR3 reads CATTSGGSDTQYF. CDR3 nucleotides: TGTGCCACAACTAGCGGGGGGTCAGATACGCAGTATTTT. V usage is TRBV7-2 and J usage is TRBJ2-3; TRBD2 matches 12 bases. V shed 10 bases and J 4 bases; nucleotides not matched to a gene: 3. In germline, CDR1 is SGHTA, CDR2 FQGNSA. The CDR3 is 13 residues long.

The chain recombines TRBV5-8 with TRBJ2-1, with 14 bases that match TRBD2. Germline trimming cut 0 bases from V and 4 bases from J; bases unmatched to any gene: 3. The CDR3 consists of 17 residues. In germline, CDR1 is SGHTS, CDR2 YDEGEE. The CDR3, as DNA: TGTGCCAGCAGCTTGGGACTAGCGGGGGGGCCATACAATGAGCAGTTCTTC. Protein: CASSLGLAGGPYNEQFF.

The rearrangement uses TRBV10-3 and TRBJ2-1; the match to TRBD2 covers 13 bases. The V and J ends lost 6 bases and 5 bases, in that order; junction bases with no gene match: 4. This CDR3 has 15 residues. From germline, CDR1 is ENHRY and CDR2 SYGVKD. The CDR3 DNA reads TGTGCCATCAGGGGCACTAGCGGGGGGGACAATGAGCAGTTCTTC. As protein: CAIRGTSGGDNEQFF.

This clone has more than one count but fewer than ten. The rearrangement links TRBV11-2 to TRBJ1-2; D perhaps matches TRBD1 (5 bases). In germline, CDR1 is SGHAT, CDR2 FQNNGV. V was clipped by 7 bases and J by 4 bases, with 13 bases between them. This CDR3 is built from 13 residues. CDR3 sequence: CASTNHRIYGYTF. CDR3 DNA sequence: TGTGCCAGCACCAACCACAGGATCTATGGCTACACCTTC.

The V gene is TRBV7-3, the J gene TRBJ2-2; 9 nucleotides match TRBD2. Looked up from germline, CDR1 is SGHTA and CDR2 is FQGTGA. The V gene end was trimmed by 6 bases and the J gene end by 1 base; junction bases not matched to a gene: 6. This CDR3 has 16 residues. The CDR3 here is CASRPELAGNTGELFF. CDR3 coding DNA: TGTGCCAGCAGACCCGAACTAGCGGGGAACACCGGGGAGCTGTTTTTT.

The chain links TRBV10-2 to TRBJ2-5; 7 positions agree with TRBD2. J was trimmed by 1 base and V by 7 bases; bases with no gene match: 6. Germline CDR1 is WSHSY and CDR2 is SAAADI. The CDR3 is made up of 14 amino acids. CDR3 sequence reads: CASMGGVLQETQYF. The CDR3 nucleotides are TGCGCCAGCATGGGAGGGGTCCTCCAAGAGACCCAGTACTTC.

The CDR3 is CASRLGLAVTDTQYF. The CDR3 bases are TGTGCCAGCAGGCTGGGACTAGCGGTCACAGATACGCAGTATTTT. This chain connects TRBV2 to TRBJ2-3, with 11 bases that match TRBD2. The germline V gene has CDR1 SNHLY and CDR2 FYNNEI. V lost 6 bases to trimming and J lost 2 bases; unmatched junction nucleotides: 4. The CDR3 covers 15 residues.

V is TRBV7-9 and J is TRBJ1-1; 9 bases align to TRBD1. V was clipped by 4 bases and J by 1 base; unmatched bases: 7. Germline V CDR1 and CDR2: SEHNR, FQNEAQ (reference sequence). The CDR3 length is 16 residues. CDR3 sequence: CASSSEAGQGNTEAFF. CDR3 in DNA: TGTGCCAGCAGCTCAGAGGCGGGACAGGGGAACACTGAAGCTTTCTTT. The variable domain in full, with the rest retrieved from reference TRBV7-9 and TRBJ1-1, is DTGVSQNPRHKITKRGQNVTFRCDPISEHNRLYWYRQTLGQGPEFLTYFQNEAQLEKSRLLSDRFSAERPKGSFSTLEIQRTEQGDSAMYLCASSSEAGQGNTEAFFGQGTRLTVV.

This clone was detected a few times. This rearrangement joins TRBV7-9 to TRBJ2-2; D uncertain. There are 12 residues in the CDR3. V lost 3 bases, J lost 8 bases, and 7 bases lay in between. From germline, CDR1 is SEHNR and CDR2 FQNEAQ (reference sequence). The CDR3 here is CASSFILGELFF. CDR3 DNA: TGTGCCAGCAGCTTTATTTTAGGGGAGCTGTTTTTT.

The gene calls are TRBV19 and TRBJ1-5; 8 positions agree with TRBD1. Germline V gives CDR1 LNHDA, CDR2 SQIVND (reference sequence). Trimming cost V 3 bases and J 0 bases; bases outside gene matches: 4. This CDR3 is 16 amino acids long. For the CDR3, the DNA is TGTGCCAGTAGTATGACAGGGGTCTATAGCAATCAGCCCCAGCATTTT. Protein product: CASSMTGVYSNQPQHF.

This chain joins TRBV12-5 and TRBJ2-7; D may be TRBD2 (6 bases). The length of the CDR3 is 13 residues. V was shortened by 7 bases and J by 6 bases, with 16 bases between the two germline ends. The germline gives CDR1 LGHNT, CDR2 FRNRAP. CDR3 DNA sequence: TGTGCTAGTGCCGCCCGGACTACCTCCGAGCAGTACTTC. Encoded protein: CASAARTTSEQYF.

This clone turned up a few times. The V and J genes are TRBV3-1 (or the pseudogene TRBV3-2) and TRBJ2-3; TRBD2 matches 10 bases. The CDR3 contains 18 residues. V gave up 3 bases and J gave up 1 base; unmatched junction bases: 10. Germline-derived CDR1 and CDR2 are LGHDT and YNNKEL (reference sequence). DNA of the CDR3: TGTGCCAGCAGCCACAGGGGTAGCGGGGGGCCCCGCACAGATACGCAGTATTTT. It yields the protein CASSHRGSGGPRTDTQYF.